This T cell receptor (beta chain) appears in the sequencing data of a study of regulatory T cells in long-lasting Graves disease. Time point meaning: persistent/refractory GD, antithyroid drugs over 5 years with positive TRAb. PBMC-extracted RNA yielded the TCR library. CDR3-region Arm-PCR and iRepertoire HTBI primers produced the TCR beta libraries. One entry per CDR3 protein, called by TCRdb with MiXCR from the multiplex PCR reads. The repertoire holds roughly 300,000 distinct CDR3 sequences, with roughly a fifth as singletons. This clonotype was observed a handful of times. The germline gives CDR1 SGHTA, CDR2 FQGNSA. Deletions cut 0 bases from V and 3 bases from J, with 24 bases between. CDR3 length: 20 amino acids.

This receptor was identified in a female donor with Graves disease. The chain uses TRBV7-2 and TRBJ1-3; D perhaps matches TRBD1 (6 bases). The starting material was peripheral blood mononuclear cells (PBMCs), obtained when the disease was refractory, from a patient treated with antithyroid drugs. The CDR3 sequence: CASSLAAPGHLLSGGNTIYF. The CDR3 DNA reads TGTGCCAGCAGCTTAGCCGCTCCGGGACACCTTCTCTCTGGTGGAAACACCATATATTTT.